The clone carrying this T cell receptor beta chain showed up many times. Antigen: not known. The V gene's germline CDR1 is SGHVS and CDR2 FNYEAQ. The length of the CDR3 is 18 residues. Trimming at V came to 2 bases and at J to 7 bases, leaving 17 bases not matched to a gene. Healthy Caucasians made up all donors. The entry originates in a study of identical twins. Study-wide results and caveats: Out-of-frame alpha sequences common to twins were enriched for low generation probability. Out-of-frame sharing of TCR alpha in monozygotic twins was underestimated by models.

Template switching added a universal primer site; cDNA carried unique molecular identifiers. TCRdb ran MiXCR on the 5' RACE reads and lists one entry per CDR3 protein. The data contain under 400,000 distinct CDR3 sequences, approximately 9.1% of them seen just once; the ten biggest clones take up roughly 9%. The chain combines TRBV7-6 with TRBJ2-1, with 7 bases fitting TRBD2. The sequenced sample consisted of naive T cells sorted from blood. This clonotype was obtained from a woman in her forties or fifties in good health. CDR3 coding DNA: TGTGCCAGCAGCTTAACGTTGGCGGGAGAGAGGTTGGGGAATGAGCAGTTCTTC. The encoded protein is CASSLTLAGERLGNEQFF.